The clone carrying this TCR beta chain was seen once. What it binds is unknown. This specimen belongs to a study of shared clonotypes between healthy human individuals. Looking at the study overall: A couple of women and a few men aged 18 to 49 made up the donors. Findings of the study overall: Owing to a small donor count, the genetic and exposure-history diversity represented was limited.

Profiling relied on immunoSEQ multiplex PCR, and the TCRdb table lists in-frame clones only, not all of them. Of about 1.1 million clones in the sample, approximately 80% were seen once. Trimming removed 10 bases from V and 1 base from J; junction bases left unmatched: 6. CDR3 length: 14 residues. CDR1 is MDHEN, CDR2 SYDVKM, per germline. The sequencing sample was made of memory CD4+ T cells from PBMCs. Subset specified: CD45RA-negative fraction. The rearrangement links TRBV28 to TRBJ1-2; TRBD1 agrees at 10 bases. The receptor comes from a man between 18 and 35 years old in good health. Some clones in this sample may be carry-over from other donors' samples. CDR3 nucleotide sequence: TGTGCCACCAGGGGGACAGGGGTTAACTATGGCTACACCTTC. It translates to CATRGTGVNYGYTF.